Presented here are 27 T cell receptor beta chains from one specimen sequenced in a study of cytomegalovirus exposure and HLA in healthy donors. Amplification used 60 Vbeta primers and 13 Jbeta primers. This table comes from immunoSEQ multiplex PCR, and its TCRdb copy is limited to in-frame clones, with some not included. The profile shows some 120,000 clones, approximately 80% of them singletons. Sample: PBMCs. These TCRs come from a man aged 50 to 59 in good health and CMV-seronegative.

The chain couples TRBV7-9 to TRBJ2-7; D perhaps matches TRBD2 (6 bases). Germline V CDR1 and CDR2: SEHNR, FQNEAQ (reference sequence). CDR3 length equals 16 residues. V was clipped by 7 bases and J by 0 bases, with 19 bases between them. This CDR3 reads CASTFPTGESSYEQYF. CDR3 DNA: TGTGCCAGCACCTTCCCTACGGGGGAGAGCTCCTACGAGCAGTACTTC. The full variable domain, rest sourced from reference TRBV7-9 and TRBJ2-7, is DTGVSQNPRHKITKRGQNVTFRCDPISEHNRLYWYRQTLGQGPEFLTYFQNEAQLEKSRLLSDRFSAERPKGSFSTLEIQRTEQGDSAMYLCASTFPTGESSYEQYFGPGTRLTVT.

The rearrangement uses TRBV4-2 and TRBJ1-1, with TRBD1 matching 10 bases. The V and J ends lost 0 bases and 8 bases, in that order; junction bases with no gene match: 9. CDR1 and CDR2 from the germline V gene are LGHNA and YNFKEQ. The CDR3 loop spans 16 amino acids. The CDR3: CASSQDDTRQGAEAFF. The CDR3 DNA sequence: TGTGCCAGCAGCCAAGATGATACCCGACAGGGGGCAGAAGCTTTCTTT.

The gene calls are TRBV9 and TRBJ2-1, with 9 nucleotides matching TRBD2. The CDR3 runs 17 residues. The V gene end was trimmed by 4 bases and the J gene end by 8 bases; junction bases not matched to a gene: 16. CDR1 and CDR2 (germline): SGDLS, YYNGEE. The CDR3 DNA reads TGTGCCAGCAGCCCGAGGGCCCTAGCGGGATATGCCGATGAGCAGTTCTTC. This encodes CASSPRALAGYADEQFF.

V is TRBV30 and J is TRBJ2-1; 12 bases are shared with TRBD2. V lost 0 bases to trimming and J lost 0 bases; unmatched junction nucleotides: 6. CDR3 length equals 18 residues. Germline values: CDR1 GTSNPN, CDR2 SVGIG (reference sequence). This CDR3 reads CAWSVRTSGMSSYNEQFF. As DNA, the CDR3 is TGTGCCTGGAGTGTGCGGACTAGCGGGATGAGCTCCTACAATGAGCAGTTCTTC.

The chain has TRBV4-3 and TRBJ2-7; tentatively, D is TRBD2 (5 bases). The germline gives CDR1 LGHNA, CDR2 YSLEER. V lost 2 bases and J 6 bases, leaving 14 bases between the germline ends. The CDR3 is 14 amino acids. CDR3 region: CASSQSIASGEQYF. CDR3 DNA sequence: TGCGCCAGCAGCCAATCTATAGCGAGCGGCGAGCAGTACTTC.

The chain recombines TRBV9 with TRBJ2-3; TRBD2 matches at 7 bases. Trimming cost V 5 bases and J 1 base; bases outside gene matches: 7. Germline CDR1 and CDR2: SGDLS and YYNGEE. The CDR3 loop spans 15 amino acids. This CDR3 is CASSFAGVGTDTQYF. CDR3 nucleotide sequence: TGTGCCAGCAGTTTCGCGGGGGTGGGCACAGATACGCAGTATTTT.

The genes are TRBV27 and TRBJ2-3; TRBD2 matches at 7 bases. Trimming removed 10 bases from V and 5 bases from J; junction bases left unmatched: 9. From germline, CDR1 is MNHEY and CDR2 SMNVEV (reference sequence). The length of the CDR3 is 13 residues. In DNA, the CDR3 is TGTGCCATTCGGCGGGGGATTCTAGATACGCAGTATTTT. It codes for CAIRRGILDTQYF.

The V call is TRBV11-2, the J call TRBJ2-2, with 10 bases lining up with TRBD1. This CDR3 comprises 17 residues. Germline assignment: CDR1 SGHAT and CDR2 FQNNGV. With V trimmed by 4 bases and J by 8 bases, 13 bases remained unmatched. CDR3: CASSSIRDRGISGELFF. DNA of the CDR3: TGTGCCAGCAGCTCGATCCGGGACAGGGGTATAAGTGGGGAGCTGTTTTTT.

The chain carries TRBV28 and TRBJ2-3; D may be TRBD2 (6 bases). Looked up from germline, CDR1 is MDHEN and CDR2 is SYDVKM. This CDR3 is 15 amino acids long. Trimming removed 5 bases from V and 4 bases from J, with 16 bases in between. The CDR3 nucleotides are TGTGCCAGCAGTAGAGCGGGTCCCTGGCCAGATACGCAGTATTTT. Amino acids: CASSRAGPWPDTQYF.

The CDR3 nucleotides read TGTGCCAGCCGTACGGGACTAGCCGACAATGAGCAGTTCTTC. Translating gives CASRTGLADNEQFF. This chain links TRBV27 with TRBJ2-1, with 9 positions matching TRBD2. Germline V gene data show CDR1 as MNHEY and CDR2 as SMNVEV (reference sequence). V was pared by 8 bases and J by 5 bases, with 7 bases of the junction left unmatched. This CDR3 is 14 amino acids long.

The chain employs TRBV15 and TRBJ2-7, with 8 bases identical to TRBD1. The CDR3 covers 16 residues. Per germline, CDR1 LNHNV and CDR2 YYDKDF (reference sequence). V trimming: 0 bases; J trimming: 6 bases; junction bases outside the gene matches: 10. The CDR3 protein is CATSREGGTGRSEQYF. The CDR3 DNA reads TGTGCCACCAGCAGAGAAGGGGGGACAGGTCGAAGCGAGCAGTACTTC.

The chain joins TRBV7-2 to TRBJ2-2, with D possibly being TRBD2 (6 bases). CDR1 is SGHTA, CDR2 FQGNSA, per germline. The CDR3 extends over 13 amino acids. Trimming removed 5 bases at V and 4 bases at J, with 8 bases between. CDR3 region: CASSGGSTGELFF. The CDR3 DNA reads as TGTGCCAGCAGCGGAGGGTCCACCGGGGAGCTGTTTTTT.

V and J are TRBV28 and TRBJ1-1; perhaps TRBD1 as D (5 bases). The germline V gene has CDR1 MDHEN and CDR2 SYDVKM. Trimming pared 10 bases from V and 6 bases from J, leaving 12 bases between. The CDR3 loop spans 11 amino acids. The DNA of the CDR3 is TGTGCCACCCTCGGGGGTCCTGAAGCTTTCTTT. Its protein product is CATLGGPEAFF.

The chain carries TRBV6-1 and TRBJ1-2, with 10 positions matching TRBD1. V was pared by 6 bases and J by 0 bases, with 4 bases of the junction left unmatched. CDR3 length equals 15 residues. Germline assignment: CDR1 MNHNS and CDR2 SASEGT. DNA of the CDR3: TGTGCCAGCAGAGAGGACAGGGGGGCTAACTATGGCTACACCTTC. Encoded protein: CASREDRGANYGYTF.

The V and J genes are TRBV30 and TRBJ1-4, with D possibly being TRBD1 (6 bases). This CDR3 spans 13 amino acids. Germline V gene data show CDR1 as GTSNPN and CDR2 as SVGIG (reference sequence). Trimming stripped 1 base from V and 10 bases from J, with 13 bases between. The CDR3 loop reads CAWSGGGDLKLFF. The DNA for the CDR3 is TGTGCCTGGAGTGGGGGGGGCGATTTAAAACTGTTTTTT.

The chain uses TRBV13 and TRBJ2-7, with unresolved D. Between the trimmed V and J ends, which lost 0 bases and 3 bases, there was a span of 9 bases. The length of the CDR3 is 14 residues. The germline CDR1 and CDR2 sequences are PRHDT and FYEKMQ (reference sequence). CDR3 sequence reads: CASSLGSRIYEQYF. The CDR3 coding sequence is TGTGCCAGCAGCTTAGGAAGCAGGATCTACGAGCAGTACTTC.

This sequence joins TRBV6-5 and TRBJ2-6; D may be TRBD1 (6 bases). Germline CDR1 MNHEY, CDR2 SVGAGI. Trimming left V 6 bases short and J 2 bases short, with 11 bases between. The CDR3 runs to 15 residues. Here the CDR3 DNA reads TGTGCCAGCAGAAGGACAGCAACTGGGGCCAACGTCCTGACTTTC. Protein: CASRRTATGANVLTF.

The sample holds one count of this clone. The chain is built from TRBV5-5 and TRBJ2-5; 9 nucleotides align to TRBD1. J lost 5 bases, V lost 4 bases, and 9 bases had no gene match. The germline V gene encodes CDR1 SGHKS and CDR2 YYEKEE (reference sequence). The CDR3 spans 15 residues. CDR3 protein: CASSPQTGGWETQYF. Written as DNA, the CDR3 is TGTGCCAGCAGCCCACAGACAGGGGGGTGGGAGACCCAGTACTTC.

This clone was counted only a few times. The V call is TRBV9, the J call TRBJ2-1, with D perhaps matching TRBD2 (5 bases). V was pared by 0 bases and J by 2 bases, with 12 bases between. Per germline, CDR1 SGDLS and CDR2 YYNGEE. This CDR3 has 16 residues. The CDR3 here is CASSVAASLAYNEQFF. The CDR3 region has the DNA TGTGCCAGCAGCGTAGCGGCTAGCTTGGCCTACAATGAGCAGTTCTTC. Variable domain in full (rest from reference TRBV9 and TRBJ2-1): DSGVTQTPKHLITATGQRVTLRCSPRSGDLSVYWYQQSLDQGLQFLIQYYNGEERAKGNILERFSAQQFPDLHSELNLSSLELGDSALYFCASSVAASLAYNEQFFGPGTRLTVL.

This sequence joins TRBV27 and TRBJ1-1; D may be TRBD1 (5 bases). CDR1 is MNHEY and CDR2 is SMNVEV in the germline V gene (reference sequence). This CDR3 region has 13 residues. Trimming shortened V by 8 bases and J by 4 bases, and 14 bases separated the two germline ends. The CDR3 DNA reads TGTGCCAGCTCGGGGGGGGGTGGCACTGAAGCTTTCTTT. It is translated as CASSGGGGTEAFF.

This clone showed up just a few times. V is TRBV5-1 and J is TRBJ1-4; D call uncertain. The CDR3 contains 13 residues. V lost 2 bases and J lost 7, with 9 bases in between. Germline V gene lookup returns CDR1 SGHRS and CDR2 YFSETQ. CDR3 bases: TGCGCCAGCAGCTTACAAACGGGTGAAAAACTGTTTTTT. This gives the protein CASSLQTGEKLFF.

The V gene is TRBV7-9, the J gene TRBJ1-1; the D gene is possibly TRBD1 (5 bases). Trimming left V 3 bases short and J 0 bases short, with 14 bases between. This CDR3 has 16 residues. Looked up from germline, CDR1 is SEHNR and CDR2 is FQNEAQ (reference sequence). For the CDR3, the DNA is TGTGCCAGCAGCTTCCCGAATGGGGCGATGAACACTGAAGCTTTCTTT. Translating gives CASSFPNGAMNTEAFF.

The chain couples TRBV28 to TRBJ2-2; possible D gene TRBD1, 6 bases. The CDR3 consists of 15 residues. The V and J ends lost 5 bases and 1 base respectively, with 11 bases between them. CDR1 is MDHEN, CDR2 SYDVKM, per germline. CDR3 in DNA: TGTGCCAGCAGTCCCCGGGACAAGAACACCGGGGAGCTGTTTTTT. It translates to CASSPRDKNTGELFF.

This clone was seen a single time. The gene calls are TRBV5-5 and TRBJ1-1; TRBD1 matches 8 bases. V trimming: 0 bases; J trimming: 3 bases; junction bases outside the gene matches: 1. CDR1 SGHKS and CDR2 YYEKEE come from the germline V gene (reference sequence). CDR3 length: 14 residues. CDR3 protein: CASSLVGQDTEAFF. DNA for the CDR3: TGTGCCAGCAGCTTGGTGGGACAGGACACTGAAGCTTTCTTT.

The rearrangement uses TRBV7-3 and TRBJ2-5; 11 bases line up with TRBD1. Looked up from germline, CDR1 is SGHTA and CDR2 is FQGTGA. The trim removed 5 bases at V and 5 bases at J, leaving 7 bases unmatched. CDR3 length equals 15 residues. The CDR3 here is CASSRGTGGRETQYF. As DNA, the CDR3 is TGTGCCAGCAGCCGAGGGACAGGGGGTCGGGAGACCCAGTACTTC.

In this sample, this clone turned up a few times. The chain combines TRBV19 with TRBJ1-4; a possible D gene is TRBD1 (6 bases). CDR1 and CDR2 from the germline V gene are LNHDA and SQIVND (reference sequence). V lost 6 bases and J 3 bases, leaving 17 bases between the germline ends. This CDR3 has 16 amino acids. CDR3 protein: CASRHPQGSANEKLFF. Here the CDR3 DNA reads TGTGCCAGTAGGCATCCACAGGGATCCGCTAATGAAAAACTGTTTTTT.

In DNA form, the CDR3 reads TGTGCCAGCAGCCTGACCGTAGCTTCTGGAAACACCATATATTTT. It yields the protein CASSLTVASGNTIYF. The V gene is TRBV7-2, the J gene TRBJ1-3; D is uncertain. This CDR3 has 15 residues. The V gene's germline CDR1 is SGHTA and CDR2 FQGNSA. V was cut by 5 bases and J by 1 base, with 12 bases left in between.